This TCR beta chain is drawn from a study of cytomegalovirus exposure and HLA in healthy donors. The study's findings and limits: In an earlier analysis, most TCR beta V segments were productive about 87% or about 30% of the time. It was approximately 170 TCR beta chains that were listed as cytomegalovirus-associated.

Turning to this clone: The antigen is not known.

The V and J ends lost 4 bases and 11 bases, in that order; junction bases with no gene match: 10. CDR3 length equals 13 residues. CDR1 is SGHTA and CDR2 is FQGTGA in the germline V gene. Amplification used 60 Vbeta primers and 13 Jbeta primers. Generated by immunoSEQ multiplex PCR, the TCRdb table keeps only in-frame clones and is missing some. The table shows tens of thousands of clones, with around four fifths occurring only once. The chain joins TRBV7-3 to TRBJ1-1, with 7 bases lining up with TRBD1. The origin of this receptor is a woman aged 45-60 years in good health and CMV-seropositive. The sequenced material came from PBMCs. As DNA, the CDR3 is TGTGCCAGCAGCTCAACAGGGGTTTTGAAGGCTTTCTTT. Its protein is CASSSTGVLKAFF.